Listed below are T cell receptor beta chains from one sample, sequenced in a study of radiation and T cells in renal cell carcinoma. Using immunoSEQ multiplex PCR, the repertoire was profiled, and TCRdb retains in-frame clones only, with some absent. Among around 170,000 clones listed, 88% were seen once. Sequenced material: blood, taken from a patient whose treatment included radiotherapy and nephrectomy. These receptors were taken from a woman aged 45 to 65 with renal cell carcinoma. CDR3s leave out the opening cysteine and the closing phenylalanine or tryptophan. The D gene is left open where the match is weak.

>TRBV30|.|TRBJ2-5
AWSVRGAGETQY
>TRBV10-2|.|TRBJ1-6
ASSEINSPLH
>TRBV6-5|.|TRBJ1-5
ASTRDQGGNQPQH
>TRBV6-6|.|TRBJ2-5
ASSYGGKGETQY
>TRBV6-5|.|TRBJ2-5
ASSRLVHETQY
>TRBV5-4|.|TRBJ1-1
ASSLEQRNTEAF
>TRBV7-2|TRBD2|TRBJ2-1
ASSWLAGGFNEQF
>TRBV2|TRBD1|TRBJ1-2
ASRGDSSSYGYT
>TRBV5-1|TRBD2|TRBJ2-5
ASTPGGQETQY
>TRBV19|TRBD2|TRBJ2-3
ASMGLAASDTQY
>TRBV7-6|.|TRBJ2-7
ASSPSSPYEQY
>TRBV10-3|.|TRBJ1-1
AISERGSDTEAF
>TRBV5-6|.|TRBJ1-1
ASSLGGTNTEAF
>TRBV5-1|TRBD2|TRBJ2-3
ASSLVLAGSTDTQY
>TRBV5-1|TRBD2|TRBJ2-5
ASSFGAGRGTQY
>TRBV5-1|.|TRBJ2-3
ASSEERADTQY
>TRBV19|.|TRBJ1-6
ASSIGNSGNSPLH
>TRBV19|TRBD1|TRBJ1-2
ASSGTGRYGYT
>TRBV28|TRBD1|TRBJ1-4
ASSLLDPGQSKLF
>TRBV6-6|.|TRBJ2-1
ASSQASGTQQF
>TRBV11-3|.|TRBJ2-5
ASSTLGGQETQY
>TRBV30|.|TRBJ1-1
AWSVDSGVLSGTEAF